The clone carrying this TCR beta chain was picked up a small number of times. No antigen is known for it. One end of the junction fails to match germline, which may point to a read error. The data stem from a study of T-cell memory formation after mild COVID-19. Whole-study context: Most TCR clusters belonged to a single donor.

Each CDR3 protein gets one entry after TCRdb re-called the 5' RACE reads with MiXCR. Among around 500,000 distinct CDR3 sequences listed, 15% to 20% were seen once. This CDR3 has 13 residues. Germline assignment: CDR1 SEHNR and CDR2 FQNEAQ (reference sequence). Study results and limitations: Memory from before infection featured some responding clones, which suggests cross-reactive memory joined. Day 37-peaking second-wave clones had unconfirmed SARS-CoV-2 specificity.

The rearrangement uses TRBV7-9 and TRBJ2-1; D ambiguous. The sequenced sample consisted of PBMCs or a T cell subset sorted from them (not recorded which). This TCR was sampled from an adult woman who had mild COVID-19 (a few samples of this study predate the infection). Cell type and time point are not known. This chain's CDR3 is CASSHPLPPAPYF. In DNA, the CDR3 is TGTGCCAGCAGCCACCCACTCCCCCCGGCCCCCTACTTC.